The source of this T cell receptor beta chain is a study of cytomegalovirus exposure and HLA in healthy donors. Study-wide points: Listed as cytomegalovirus-associated were 150 to 200 TCR beta chains. Among TCR sequences, most were rare, though some public TCRs appeared in many donors. In vitro checks showed that a few CMV-associated chains really do target CMV antigens. A link between a missense DCLRE1C variant and TCR beta V- and J-gene trimming emerged from a later analysis.

Germline CDR1 ENHRY, CDR2 SYGVKD. The CDR3 has 16 amino acids. With V trimmed by 6 bases and J by 1 base, 12 bases remained unmatched. As for this clone: Its antigen is not identified.

Use of 60 Vbeta and 13 Jbeta primers characterized the PCR. Measured with immunoSEQ multiplex PCR; TCRdb has only the in-frame clones, and not every one. Of about 160,000 clones detected, around 86% appear once; the ten largest clones hold around 2%. Sequencing was performed on PBMCs. This TCR came from a human donor in good health. V usage is TRBV10-3 and J usage is TRBJ2-7; TRBD1 agrees at 7 bases. This CDR3 is CAISENTGTASYEQYF. CDR3 nucleotide sequence: TGTGCCATCAGCGAGAACACCGGGACAGCGTCCTACGAGCAGTACTTC.